A single sample is the source of the 23 T cell receptor beta chains below, sequenced in a study of T-cell reconstitution after alpha-beta-depleted transplantation in children. The TCRbeta library incorporated unique molecular identifiers. TCRdb reprocessed the PCR reads via MiXCR and lists one record per CDR3 protein. The top ten clones hold approximately 2.3% of a sample with 330,000 or so distinct CDR3 sequences, 10% to 13% of them seen once. Here the sequenced sample was PBMCs from the stem cell graft donor, taken from the stem cell graft. These receptors came from a human donor who donated a stem cell graft to a child with acute lymphoblastic leukemia.

The chain has TRBV10-3 and TRBJ2-5; the D is unclear. Trimming removed 6 bases from V and 0 bases from J, with 2 bases in between. Per germline, CDR1 ENHRY and CDR2 SYGVKD. This CDR3 spans 11 amino acids. CDR3 region: CAISYQETQYF. Here the CDR3 DNA reads TGTGCCATCAGCTACCAAGAGACCCAGTACTTC.

The CDR3 protein is CASSLRRGGYTSGANVLTF. The CDR3 DNA is TGTGCCAGCAGCCTCCGACGAGGGGGTTATACTTCTGGGGCCAACGTCCTGACTTTC. This sequence joins TRBV11-2 and TRBJ2-6, with D perhaps TRBD1 (6 bases). Trimming cost V 5 bases and J 1 base, with 21 bases left between them. Germline CDR1 and CDR2: SGHAT and FQNNGV. The CDR3 sequence is 19 residues long.

In this sample, this clonotype turned up a few times. This chain uses TRBV12-3 or TRBV12-4 with TRBJ2-1, with TRBD2 matching over 9 bases. V dropped 8 bases and J dropped 9; count of bases not matched to a gene: 5. The CDR3 covers 12 residues. DNA of the CDR3: TGTGCCAGCGCGGGAGGGCCTGTTGAGCAGTTCTTC. Translation: CASAGGPVEQFF.

There are a few counts of this clonotype. The gene calls are TRBV20-1 and TRBJ2-3; 9 positions agree with TRBD2. V trimming: 3 bases; J trimming: 5 bases; junction bases outside the gene matches: 9. Germline V gives CDR1 DFQATT, CDR2 SNEGSKA (reference sequence). The CDR3 spans 15 residues. CDR3 protein: CSARTGTSSVDTQYF. The DNA of the CDR3 is TGCAGTGCTAGGACCGGGACTAGCTCAGTAGATACGCAGTATTTT.

This clonotype was found a few times. J is TRBJ2-7 and V is TRBV28; D remains ambiguous. Trimming stripped 5 bases from V and 2 bases from J, with 13 bases between. Germline V lookup: CDR1 MDHEN, CDR2 SYDVKM. This CDR3 is built from 14 residues. The CDR3, as DNA: TGTGCCAGCAGTCCGTCTCCCCCTACCTACGAGCAGTACTTC. Encoded protein: CASSPSPPTYEQYF.

The chain couples TRBV10-3 to TRBJ2-1; TRBD2 agrees at 8 bases. J gave up 7 bases and V 1 base, and 15 bases lay outside the gene matches. Germline V gene data show CDR1 as ENHRY and CDR2 as SYGVKD. This CDR3 contains 18 residues. For the CDR3, the DNA is TGTGCCATCAGTGAGTTTTGGGGGAGCGGGAGAAATGGTAATGAGCAGTTCTTC. Amino acids: CAISEFWGSGRNGNEQFF.

The V and J genes are TRBV7-2 and TRBJ2-7; 12 bases align to TRBD2. Trimming at V came to 2 bases and at J to 5 bases, leaving 4 bases not matched to a gene. The CDR3 length is 15 residues. Germline assignment: CDR1 SGHTA and CDR2 FQGNSA. The CDR3 spells CASSLSGLAGNEQYF. Here the CDR3 DNA reads TGTGCCAGCAGCTTATCAGGACTAGCGGGAAACGAGCAGTACTTC. Together with reference TRBV7-2 and TRBJ2-7, the CDR3 gives the full variable domain: GAGVSQSPSNKVTEKGKDVELRCDPISGHTALYWYRQSLGQGLEFLIYFQGNSAPDKSGLPSDRFSAERTGGSVSTLTIQRTQQEDSAVYLCASSLSGLAGNEQYFGPGTRLTVT.

This clonotype appeared a few times. The chain uses TRBV12-3 or TRBV12-4 and TRBJ2-7, with a weak D call TRBD2 (6 bases). The CDR3 loop spans 16 amino acids. Deletions cut 5 bases from V and 4 bases from J, with 21 bases between. The CDR3 reads CASSLGGTPTLYEQYF. The CDR3 nucleotides are TGTGCCAGCAGTCTCGGTGGGACTCCGACCTTATACGAGCAGTACTTC.

This clonotype was detected only a few times. The V and J genes are TRBV20-1 and TRBJ2-2; TRBD2 matches 12 bases. Trimming took 0 bases from V and 0 from J; bases not matched to a gene: 14. This CDR3 has 21 amino acids. CDR1 is DFQATT, CDR2 SNEGSKA, per germline (reference sequence). The CDR3 DNA reads TGCAGTGCTAGAGATGGGGCTAGCGGGAGGGCCCCGGAGCCGAACACCGGGGAGCTGTTTTTT. As protein: CSARDGASGRAPEPNTGELFF.

This clonotype was counted a few times. The CDR3 DNA sequence: TGTGCCATCAGTGATTCAGGGGCTCCAGGGACAGATACGCAGTATTTT. Its protein product is CAISDSGAPGTDTQYF. The chain is built from TRBV10-3 and TRBJ2-3; tentative D call: TRBD1 (6 bases). The CDR3 is 16 residues long. The V gene lost 3 bases and the J gene lost 3 bases, with 16 bases spanning the gap. Per germline, CDR1 ENHRY and CDR2 SYGVKD.

The chain uses TRBV5-1 and TRBJ2-2; D remains unclear. The CDR3 length is 16 residues. Trimming stripped 1 base from V and 1 base from J, with 11 bases between. CDR1 is SGHRS, CDR2 YFSETQ, per germline. CDR3 DNA sequence: TGCGCCAGCAGCTTGCGGTCTACTCGGAACACCGGGGAGCTGTTTTTT. Translated: CASSLRSTRNTGELFF.

This clonotype was counted only a few times. The chain combines TRBV7-2 with TRBJ2-6; no clear D. The CDR3 has 16 residues. CDR1 and CDR2 (germline): SGHTA, FQGNSA. Trimming removed 1 base at V and 0 bases at J, with 7 bases between. CDR3 nucleotides: TGTGCCAGCAGCTTAGTTTCGGGCTCTGGGGCCAACGTCCTGACTTTC. As protein: CASSLVSGSGANVLTF.

The rearrangement uses TRBV4-1 and TRBJ2-1, with 7 bases aligning to TRBD1. J gave up 1 base and V 2 bases, and 8 bases lay outside the gene matches. The CDR3 has 17 amino acids. The germline gives CDR1 MGHRA, CDR2 YSYEKL. The DNA of the CDR3 is TGCGCCAGCAGCCAATGGCCTACAGGGGCTTCCTACAATGAGCAGTTCTTC. Its translation: CASSQWPTGASYNEQFF.

This clonotype appeared a few times. This chain uses TRBV4-1 with TRBJ2-1; D unresolved. Germline lookup yields CDR1 MGHRA and CDR2 YSYEKL. V shed 5 bases and J shed 8 bases, with 25 bases lying between them. CDR3 length equals 17 residues. The CDR3 here is CASSTPPRRVERDEQFF. The DNA of the CDR3 is TGCGCCAGCAGCACCCCCCCGCGCAGAGTGGAGAGAGATGAGCAGTTCTTC.

This clonotype was recorded a few times. This chain connects TRBV30 to TRBJ2-1; unclear D gene. There are 11 residues in the CDR3. Germline V gene sequence: CDR1 GTSNPN, CDR2 SVGIG (reference sequence). V gave up 4 bases and J gave up 9 bases, with 10 bases separating them. The CDR3 DNA follows: TGTGCCTGGACCCCCCTTAGTGAGCAGTTCTTC. This gives the protein CAWTPLSEQFF.

The chain uses TRBV12-3 or TRBV12-4 and TRBJ2-5, with D perhaps TRBD1 (7 bases). The V end was cut by 5 bases, the J end by 7 bases, with 17 bases between. This CDR3 comprises 14 residues. The CDR3 DNA sequence: TGTGCCAGCAGTAAGGGGGCGGGGACTGGGACCCAGTACTTC. This sequence encodes CASSKGAGTGTQYF.

This clonotype was picked up a small number of times. The rearrangement links TRBV5-5 to TRBJ2-7; no clear D gene. Germline loops: CDR1 SGHKS, CDR2 YYEKEE (reference sequence). V was cut by 0 bases and J by 5 bases, with 12 bases left in between. The CDR3 runs 14 residues. The CDR3 spells CASSLVALMNEQYF. CDR3 nucleotides: TGTGCCAGCAGCTTGGTCGCCCTTATGAACGAGCAGTACTTC.

V gene TRBV9 combines with J gene TRBJ2-2; no clear D gene. Germline CDR1 and CDR2: SGDLS and YYNGEE. The CDR3 is 14 residues long. V was pared by 1 base and J by 4 bases, with 8 bases between. The chain's CDR3 is CASSVKPPTGELFF. CDR3 nucleotide sequence: TGTGCCAGCAGCGTAAAGCCGCCCACCGGGGAGCTGTTTTTT.

The chain is built from TRBV20-1 and TRBJ2-7, with TRBD1 matching 8 bases. This CDR3 has 11 residues. Germline-derived CDR1 and CDR2 are DFQATT and SNEGSKA (reference sequence). V shed 7 bases and J 9 bases; nucleotides not matched to a gene: 8. This chain's CDR3 is CSVVGDRLQYF. The CDR3 coding sequence is TGCAGTGTTGTAGGGGACAGGCTGCAGTACTTC.

This clonotype came up a few times. The V call is TRBV20-1, the J call TRBJ1-4; possible D gene TRBD1, 6 bases. CDR3 length: 15 amino acids. V was trimmed by 6 bases and J by 0 bases, leaving 14 bases between them. Germline V gene sequence: CDR1 DFQATT, CDR2 SNEGSKA (reference sequence). CDR3 loop: CSATAGTSTNEKLFF. The DNA of the CDR3 is TGCAGTGCCACGGCCGGGACATCAACTAATGAAAAACTGTTTTTT.

The chain is built from TRBV5-1 and TRBJ2-4, with D possibly matching TRBD2 (6 bases). The V gene's germline CDR1 is SGHRS and CDR2 YFSETQ. The V end lost 2 bases, the J end lost 0 bases, and 15 bases lay between the germline ends. This CDR3 contains 17 residues. The CDR3 loop reads CASSLGTSNLAKNIQYF. In DNA form, the CDR3 reads TGCGCCAGCAGCTTAGGGACTTCAAACCTAGCCAAAAACATTCAGTACTTC.

This clonotype appeared many times. This rearrangement joins TRBV4-3 to TRBJ2-1; maybe TRBD2 (5 bases). The ends were cut back, 4 bases at V and 7 bases at J, with 17 bases in the middle. Germline V gives CDR1 LGHNA, CDR2 YSLEER. CDR3 length: 15 residues. CDR3 sequence reads: CASSPLSGIENEQFF. The DNA of the CDR3 is TGCGCCAGCAGCCCCCTCTCGGGGATTGAGAATGAGCAGTTCTTC.

V gene TRBV12-3 or TRBV12-4 combines with J gene TRBJ2-7, with D hard to call. This CDR3 region has 14 residues. The V and J ends lost 2 bases and 3 bases respectively, with 11 bases between them. CDR3 in amino acids: CASSLPDKLYEQYF. As DNA, the CDR3 is TGTGCCAGCAGTTTACCCGACAAGCTCTACGAGCAGTACTTC.